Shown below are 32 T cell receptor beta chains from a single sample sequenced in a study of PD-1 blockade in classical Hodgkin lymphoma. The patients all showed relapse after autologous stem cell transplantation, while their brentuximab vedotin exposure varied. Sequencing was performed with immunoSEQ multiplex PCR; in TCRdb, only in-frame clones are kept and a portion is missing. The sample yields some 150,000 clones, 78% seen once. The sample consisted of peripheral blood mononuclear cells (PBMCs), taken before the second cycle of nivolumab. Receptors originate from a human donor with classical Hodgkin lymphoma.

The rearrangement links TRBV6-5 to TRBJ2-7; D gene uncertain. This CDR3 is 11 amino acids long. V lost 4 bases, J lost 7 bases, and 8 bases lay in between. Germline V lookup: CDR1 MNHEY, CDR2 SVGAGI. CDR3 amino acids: CASSSSREQYF. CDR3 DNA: TGTGCCAGCAGTTCCTCCCGGGAGCAGTACTTC.

CDR3 amino acids: CASSLGTSGDTQYF. DNA for the CDR3: TGTGCCAGCAGCCTCGGGACTAGCGGGGATACGCAGTATTTT. This chain links TRBV7-2 with TRBJ2-3, with 12 bases identical to TRBD2. This CDR3 region has 14 residues. V lost 5 bases and J lost 6; bases outside the gene matches: 3. CDR1 is SGHTA and CDR2 is FQGNSA in the germline V gene.

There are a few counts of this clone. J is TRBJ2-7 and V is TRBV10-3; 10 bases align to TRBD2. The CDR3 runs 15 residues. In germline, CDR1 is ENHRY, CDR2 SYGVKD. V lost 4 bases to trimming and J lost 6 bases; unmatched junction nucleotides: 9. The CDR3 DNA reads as TGTGCCATCAGTGCGGTGTCTAGCGGGAGAGGCGAGCAGTACTTC. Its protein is CAISAVSSGRGEQYF.

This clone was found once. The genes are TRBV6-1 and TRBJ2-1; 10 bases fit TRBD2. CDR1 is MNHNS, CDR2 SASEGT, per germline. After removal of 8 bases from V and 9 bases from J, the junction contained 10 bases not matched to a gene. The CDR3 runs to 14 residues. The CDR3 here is CASSSPSGSGEQFF. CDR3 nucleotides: TGTGCCAGCTCTAGCCCTAGCGGGAGCGGTGAGCAGTTCTTC.

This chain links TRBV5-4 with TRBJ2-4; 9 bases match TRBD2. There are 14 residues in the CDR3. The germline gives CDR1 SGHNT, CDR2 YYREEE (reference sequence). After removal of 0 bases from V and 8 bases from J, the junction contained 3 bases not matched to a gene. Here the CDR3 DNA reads TGTGCCAGCAGCTTGGGCGGGAGGGGTTACATTCAGTACTTC. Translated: CASSLGGRGYIQYF.

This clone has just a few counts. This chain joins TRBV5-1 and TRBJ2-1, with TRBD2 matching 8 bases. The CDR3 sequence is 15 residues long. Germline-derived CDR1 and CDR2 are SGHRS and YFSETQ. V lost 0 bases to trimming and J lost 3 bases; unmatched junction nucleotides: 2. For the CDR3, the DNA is TGCGCCAGCAGCTTGGCGGGAGGGCTCTACAATGAGCAGTTCTTC. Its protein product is CASSLAGGLYNEQFF.

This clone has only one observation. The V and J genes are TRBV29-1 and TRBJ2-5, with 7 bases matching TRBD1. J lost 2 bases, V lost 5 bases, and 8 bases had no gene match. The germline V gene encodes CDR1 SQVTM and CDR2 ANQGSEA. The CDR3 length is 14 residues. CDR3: CSVWDSSTQETQYF. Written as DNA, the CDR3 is TGCAGCGTTTGGGACAGCTCGACTCAAGAGACCCAGTACTTC.

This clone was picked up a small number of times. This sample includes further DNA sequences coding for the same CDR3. The CDR3 reads CSAEYQETQYF. CDR3 in DNA: TGCAGTGCTGAGTACCAAGAGACCCAGTACTTC. The rearrangement uses TRBV20-1 and TRBJ2-5; no clear D gene. V gave up 5 bases and J gave up 0 bases, with 4 bases separating them. CDR1 and CDR2 (germline): DFQATT, SNEGSKA (reference sequence). CDR3 length equals 11 residues.

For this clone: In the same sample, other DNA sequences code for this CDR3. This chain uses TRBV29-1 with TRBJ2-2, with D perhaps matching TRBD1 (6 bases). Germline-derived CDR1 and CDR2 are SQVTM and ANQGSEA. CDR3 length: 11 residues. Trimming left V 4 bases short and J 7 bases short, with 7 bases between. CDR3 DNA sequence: TGCAGCGTTGGAGGGGGCGGGGAGCTGTTTTTT. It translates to CSVGGGGELFF.

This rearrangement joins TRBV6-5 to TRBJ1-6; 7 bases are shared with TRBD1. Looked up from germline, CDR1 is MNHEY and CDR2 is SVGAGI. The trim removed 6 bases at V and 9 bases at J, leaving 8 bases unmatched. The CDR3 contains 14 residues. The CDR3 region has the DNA TGTGCCAGCAGCCTCAGGGGGGGCACTTCACCCCTCCACTTT. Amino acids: CASSLRGGTSPLHF.

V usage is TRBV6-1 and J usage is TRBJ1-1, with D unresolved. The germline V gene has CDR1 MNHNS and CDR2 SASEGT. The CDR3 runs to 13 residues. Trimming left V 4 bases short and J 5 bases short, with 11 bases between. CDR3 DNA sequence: TGTGCCAGCAGTGTTTCTGGTGAGACTGAAGCTTTCTTT. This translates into CASSVSGETEAFF.

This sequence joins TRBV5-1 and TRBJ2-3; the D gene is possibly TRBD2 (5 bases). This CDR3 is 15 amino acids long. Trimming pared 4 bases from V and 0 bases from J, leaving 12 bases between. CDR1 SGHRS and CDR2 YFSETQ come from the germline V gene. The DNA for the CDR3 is TGCGCCAGCAGCACTTCTAGCAGTAGCACAGATACGCAGTATTTT. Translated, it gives CASSTSSSSTDTQYF.

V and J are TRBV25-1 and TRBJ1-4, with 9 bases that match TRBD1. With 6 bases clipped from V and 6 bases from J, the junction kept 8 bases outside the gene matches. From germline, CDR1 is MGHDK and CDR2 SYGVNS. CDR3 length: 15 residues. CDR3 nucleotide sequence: TGTGCCAGCAGCCTCTCCGGGACAGGGCATGAAAAACTGTTTTTT. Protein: CASSLSGTGHEKLFF.

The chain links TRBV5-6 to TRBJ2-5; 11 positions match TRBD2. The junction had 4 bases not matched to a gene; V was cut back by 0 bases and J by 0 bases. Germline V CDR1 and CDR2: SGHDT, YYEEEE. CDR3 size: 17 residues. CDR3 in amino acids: CASSLATSGTYQETQYF. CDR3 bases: TGTGCCAGCAGCTTGGCGACTAGCGGGACGTACCAAGAGACCCAGTACTTC.

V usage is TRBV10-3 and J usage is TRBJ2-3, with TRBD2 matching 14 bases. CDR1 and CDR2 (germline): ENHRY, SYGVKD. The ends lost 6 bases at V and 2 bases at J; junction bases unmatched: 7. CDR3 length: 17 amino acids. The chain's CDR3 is CAISAGTSGGITDTQYF. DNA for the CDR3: TGTGCCATCAGCGCGGGGACTAGCGGGGGTATCACAGATACGCAGTATTTT.

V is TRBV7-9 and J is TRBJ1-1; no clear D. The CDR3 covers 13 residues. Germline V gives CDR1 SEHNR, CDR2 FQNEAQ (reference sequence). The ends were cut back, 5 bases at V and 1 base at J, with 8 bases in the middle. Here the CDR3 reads CASSQVSNTEAFF. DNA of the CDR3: TGTGCCAGCAGCCAAGTGTCGAACACTGAAGCTTTCTTT.

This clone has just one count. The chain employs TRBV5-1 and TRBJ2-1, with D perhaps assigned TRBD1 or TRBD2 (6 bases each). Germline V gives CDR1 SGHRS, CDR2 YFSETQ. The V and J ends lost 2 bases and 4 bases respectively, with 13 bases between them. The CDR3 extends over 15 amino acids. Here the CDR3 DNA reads TGCGCCAGCAGCTTTTCCCTAGGGGGGTACAATGAGCAGTTCTTC. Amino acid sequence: CASSFSLGGYNEQFF.

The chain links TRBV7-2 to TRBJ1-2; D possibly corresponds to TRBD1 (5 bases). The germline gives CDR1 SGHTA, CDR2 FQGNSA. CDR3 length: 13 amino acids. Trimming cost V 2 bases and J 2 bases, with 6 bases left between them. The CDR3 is CASSLKGNYGYTF. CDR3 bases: TGTGCCAGCAGCTTAAAGGGGAACTATGGCTACACCTTC.

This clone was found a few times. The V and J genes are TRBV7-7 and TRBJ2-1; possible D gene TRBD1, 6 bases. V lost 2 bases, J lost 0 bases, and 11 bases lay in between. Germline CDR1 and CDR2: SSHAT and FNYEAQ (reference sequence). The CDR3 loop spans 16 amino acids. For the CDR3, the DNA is TGTGCCAGCAGCTTACGGGACACGAGCTCCTACAATGAGCAGTTCTTC. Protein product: CASSLRDTSSYNEQFF.

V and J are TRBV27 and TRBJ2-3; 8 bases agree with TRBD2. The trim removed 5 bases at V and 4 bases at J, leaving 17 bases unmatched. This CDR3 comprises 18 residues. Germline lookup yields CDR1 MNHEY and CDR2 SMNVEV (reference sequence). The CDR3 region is CASSPHRGGGRGADTQYF. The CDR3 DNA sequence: TGTGCCAGCAGTCCCCACCGGGGGGGCGGGAGAGGGGCAGATACGCAGTATTTT.

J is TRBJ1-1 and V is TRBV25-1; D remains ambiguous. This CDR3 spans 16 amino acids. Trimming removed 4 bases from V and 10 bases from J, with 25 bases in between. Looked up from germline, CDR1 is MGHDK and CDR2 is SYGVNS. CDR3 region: CASSGIPQNGRDLAFF. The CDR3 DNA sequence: TGTGCCAGCAGTGGAATCCCTCAGAACGGTCGGGATTTAGCTTTCTTT.

The CDR3 sequence is CAISPRDSGPYNEQFF. In nucleotides, the CDR3 is TGTGCCATCAGCCCTAGGGATAGCGGGCCCTACAATGAGCAGTTCTTC. The chain carries TRBV10-3 and TRBJ2-1; 7 positions match TRBD2. The CDR3 has 16 residues. CDR1 ENHRY and CDR2 SYGVKD come from the germline V gene. Trimming removed 6 bases from V and 2 bases from J; junction bases left unmatched: 10.

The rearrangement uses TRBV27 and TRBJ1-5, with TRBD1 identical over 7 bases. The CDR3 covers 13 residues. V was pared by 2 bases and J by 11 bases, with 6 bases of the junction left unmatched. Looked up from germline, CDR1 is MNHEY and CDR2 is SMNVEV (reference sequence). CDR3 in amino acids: CASSLAYRGTQHF. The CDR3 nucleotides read TGTGCCAGCAGTTTAGCGTACAGGGGAACCCAGCATTTT.

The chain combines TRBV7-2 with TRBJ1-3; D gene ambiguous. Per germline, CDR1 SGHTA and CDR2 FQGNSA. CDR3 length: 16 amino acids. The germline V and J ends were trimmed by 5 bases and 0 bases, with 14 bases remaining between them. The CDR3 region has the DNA TGTGCCAGCAGCCCTCGTGGGTTGAGCTCTGGAAACACCATATATTTT. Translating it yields CASSPRGLSSGNTIYF.

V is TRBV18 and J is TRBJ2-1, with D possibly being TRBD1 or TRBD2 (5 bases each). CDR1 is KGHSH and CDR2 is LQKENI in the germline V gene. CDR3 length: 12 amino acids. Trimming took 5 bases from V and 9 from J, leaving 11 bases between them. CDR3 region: CASSSTGTEQFF. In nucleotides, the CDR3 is TGTGCCAGCTCAAGCACCGGGACTGAGCAGTTCTTC.

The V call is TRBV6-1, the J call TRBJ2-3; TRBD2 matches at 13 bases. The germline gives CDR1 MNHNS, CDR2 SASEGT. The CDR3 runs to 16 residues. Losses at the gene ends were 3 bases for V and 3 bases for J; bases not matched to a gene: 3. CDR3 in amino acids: CASSDQGLAGTDTQYF. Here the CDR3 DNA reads TGTGCCAGCAGTGATCAGGGACTAGCGGGGACAGATACGCAGTATTTT.

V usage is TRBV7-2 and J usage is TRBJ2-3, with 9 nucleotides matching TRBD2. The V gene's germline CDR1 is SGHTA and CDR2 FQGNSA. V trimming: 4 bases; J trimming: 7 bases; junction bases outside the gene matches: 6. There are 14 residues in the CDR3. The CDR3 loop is CASSSLAGVYTQYF. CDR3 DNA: TGTGCCAGCAGCTCTTTAGCGGGAGTGTATACGCAGTATTTT.

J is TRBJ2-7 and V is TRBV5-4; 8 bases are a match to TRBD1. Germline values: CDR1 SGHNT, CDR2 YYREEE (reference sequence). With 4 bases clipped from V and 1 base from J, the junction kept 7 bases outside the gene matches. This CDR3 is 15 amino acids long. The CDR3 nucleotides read TGTGCCAGCAGCCACCCTGGACAGGGATCCTACGAGCAGTACTTC. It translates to CASSHPGQGSYEQYF.

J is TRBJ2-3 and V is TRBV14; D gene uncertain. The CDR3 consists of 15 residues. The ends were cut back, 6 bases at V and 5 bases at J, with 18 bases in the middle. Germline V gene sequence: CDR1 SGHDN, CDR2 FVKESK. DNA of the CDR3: TGTGCCAGCAGGGAAAAGGCCCGCCCGGTAGATACGCAGTATTTT. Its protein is CASREKARPVDTQYF.

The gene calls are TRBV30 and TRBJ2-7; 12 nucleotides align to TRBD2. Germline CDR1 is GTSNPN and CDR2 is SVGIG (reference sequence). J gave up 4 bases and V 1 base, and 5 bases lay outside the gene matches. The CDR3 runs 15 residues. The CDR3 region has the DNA TGTGCCTGGAGTGCTGGGACTAGCGGGCCTTACGAGCAGTACTTC. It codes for CAWSAGTSGPYEQYF.

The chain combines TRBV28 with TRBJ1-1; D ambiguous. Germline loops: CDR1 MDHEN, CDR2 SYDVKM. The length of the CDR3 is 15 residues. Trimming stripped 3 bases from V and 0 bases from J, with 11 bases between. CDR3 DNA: TGTGCCAGCAGTTTCCTCAAGAGGTTGAACACTGAAGCTTTCTTT. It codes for CASSFLKRLNTEAFF.

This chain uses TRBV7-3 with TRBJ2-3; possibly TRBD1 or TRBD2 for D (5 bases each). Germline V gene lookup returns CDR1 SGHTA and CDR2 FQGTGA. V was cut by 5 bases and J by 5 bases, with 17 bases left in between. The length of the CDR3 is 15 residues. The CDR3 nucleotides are TGTGCCAGCAGCCCGCGCAGGGAGTTGAAAGATACGCAGTATTTT. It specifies CASSPRRELKDTQYF. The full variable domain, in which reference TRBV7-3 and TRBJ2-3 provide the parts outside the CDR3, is GAGVSQTPSNKVTEKGKYVELRCDPISGHTALYWYRQSLGQGPEFLIYFQGTGAADDSGLPNDRFFAVRPEGSVSTLKIQRTERGDSAVYLCASSPRRELKDTQYFGPGTRLTVL.